One sample yielded the 24 T cell receptor beta chains listed below, sequenced in a study of shared clonotypes between healthy human individuals. Sequencing was performed with immunoSEQ multiplex PCR; in TCRdb, only in-frame clones are kept and a portion is missing. Counted here are fewer than 850,000 clones, around 91% occurring once; the ten biggest clones make up 34%. What was sequenced was memory CD8+ T cells from PBMCs. Regarding subset: CD45RO+ cells pooled with CCR7-negative TemRA cells. The receptor set was obtained from a man aged 18-30 years in good health. Some clones in this sample may be carry-over from other donors' samples.

The chain recombines TRBV2 with TRBJ2-1; D may correspond to TRBD1 or TRBD2 (5 bases each). The CDR3 contains 15 residues. CDR1 is SNHLY and CDR2 is FYNNEI in the germline V gene. V was shortened by 3 bases and J by 3 bases, with 12 bases between the two germline ends. The CDR3: CASSDRDQVYNEQFF. The DNA for the CDR3 is TGTGCCAGCAGTGACCGGGACCAGGTCTACAATGAGCAGTTCTTC. Combining the CDR3 with reference TRBV2 and TRBJ2-1 gives the whole variable domain EPEVTQTPSHQVTQMGQEVILRCVPISNHLYFYWYRQILGQKVEFLVSFYNNEISEKSEIFDDQFSVERPDGSNFTLKIRSTKLEDSAMYFCASSDRDQVYNEQFFGPGTRLTVL.

The gene calls are TRBV28 and TRBJ2-5; possibly TRBD2 for D (7 bases). The CDR3 covers 18 residues. CDR1 MDHEN and CDR2 SYDVKM come from the germline V gene. The V gene lost 0 bases and the J gene lost 4 bases, with 21 bases spanning the gap. CDR3 residues: CASSLWDRWTRGGETQYF. As DNA, the CDR3 is TGTGCCAGCAGTTTATGGGATAGGTGGACTAGGGGGGGAGAGACCCAGTACTTC.

This chain uses TRBV19 with TRBJ2-5; no clear D. This CDR3 spans 13 amino acids. Germline values: CDR1 LNHDA, CDR2 SQIVND (reference sequence). V was clipped by 7 bases and J by 5 bases, with 14 bases between them. Here the CDR3 reads CASTQTFVETQYF. In DNA form, the CDR3 reads TGTGCCAGTACCCAAACCTTCGTGGAGACCCAGTACTTC.

This clone has more than one count but fewer than ten. This sequence joins TRBV7-9 and TRBJ1-1; D is uncertain. The V and J ends lost 2 bases and 1 base respectively, with 8 bases between them. The CDR3 has 14 residues. The germline CDR1 and CDR2 sequences are SEHNR and FQNEAQ (reference sequence). CDR3 sequence reads: CASSLPSGNTEAFF. For the CDR3, the DNA is TGTGCCAGCAGCTTACCCTCAGGGAACACTGAAGCTTTCTTT.

The chain couples TRBV19 to TRBJ2-2, with 8 bases aligning to TRBD2. The CDR3 covers 15 residues. The ends lost 5 bases at V and 4 bases at J; junction bases unmatched: 6. Germline-derived CDR1 and CDR2 are LNHDA and SQIVND (reference sequence). CDR3 DNA: TGTGCCAGTAGTGTGCTGGCGGGGGGCACCGGGGAGCTGTTTTTT. Encoded protein: CASSVLAGGTGELFF.

The chain joins TRBV28 to TRBJ1-1, with D possibly matching TRBD1 (6 bases). V was trimmed by 3 bases and J by 3 bases, leaving 14 bases between them. This CDR3 is 15 amino acids long. The germline V gene encodes CDR1 MDHEN and CDR2 SYDVKM. The CDR3 loop is CASSFPGTIYTEAFF. As DNA, the CDR3 is TGTGCCAGCAGTTTCCCAGGGACAATCTACACTGAAGCTTTCTTT.

Written as DNA, the CDR3 is TGTGCCAGCAGCGCCACAGGGGGGACCTCCTACGAGCAGTACTTC. Translating gives CASSATGGTSYEQYF. The V call is TRBV9, the J call TRBJ2-7, with 8 bases identical to TRBD1. Trimming at V came to 3 bases and at J to 0 bases, leaving 5 bases not matched to a gene. There are 15 residues in the CDR3. From germline, CDR1 is SGDLS and CDR2 YYNGEE.

The gene calls are TRBV29-1 and TRBJ1-1; 7 bases map to TRBD1. This CDR3 comprises 14 residues. From germline, CDR1 is SQVTM and CDR2 ANQGSEA. The junction had 9 bases not matched to a gene; V was cut back by 4 bases and J by 4 bases. The CDR3: CSVGQGLWTTEAFF. As DNA, the CDR3 is TGCAGCGTTGGACAGGGATTATGGACCACTGAAGCTTTCTTT.

This clone was found a few times. V gene TRBV30 combines with J gene TRBJ1-1, with D unresolved. The CDR3 extends over 14 amino acids. V lost 0 bases to trimming and J lost 5 bases, with 13 bases between them. Per the germline V gene, CDR1 is GTSNPN and CDR2 is SVGIG (reference sequence). CDR3 sequence reads: CAWSVLRTQTEAFF. The CDR3 coding sequence is TGTGCCTGGAGTGTCTTAAGGACCCAGACTGAAGCTTTCTTT. The full variable domain, in which reference TRBV30 and TRBJ1-1 provide the parts outside the CDR3, is SQTIHQWPATLVQPVGSPLSLECTVEGTSNPNLYWYRQAAGRGLQLLFYSVGIGQISSEVPQNLSASRPQDRQFILSSKKLLLSDSGFYLCAWSVLRTQTEAFFGQGTRLTVV.

J is TRBJ2-5 and V is TRBV13, with D perhaps assigned TRBD1 or TRBD2 (5 bases each). The J call may not be correct, given that the DNA end is closer to TRBJ2-7. Germline V gives CDR1 PRHDT, CDR2 FYEKMQ (reference sequence). The CDR3 has 15 residues. The CDR3, as DNA: TGTGCCAGCAGCCGACGTCGGGACCATCCCTACGAGCAGTACTTC. Translating it yields CASSRRRDHPYEQYF.

The chain couples TRBV29-1 to TRBJ1-1; D not certain. The CDR3 is 14 residues long. The germline V gene has CDR1 SQVTM and CDR2 ANQGSEA. Between the trimmed V and J ends, which lost 8 bases and 4 bases, there was a span of 20 bases. As DNA, the CDR3 is TGCAGCCTCCAACGGTCAGGAATAAGCACTGAAGCTTTCTTT. Its translation is CSLQRSGISTEAFF.

The gene calls are TRBV7-9 and TRBJ2-7, with 7 bases identical to TRBD2. The CDR3 is 14 amino acids. Germline V gives CDR1 SEHNR, CDR2 FQNEAQ (reference sequence). After removal of 9 bases from V and 2 bases from J, the junction contained 10 bases not matched to a gene. The CDR3 coding sequence is TGTGCCAGTTTGGGAGCGGGGCCGGCCTACGAGCAGTACTTC. Amino acid sequence: CASLGAGPAYEQYF.

This clone was detected only a few times. J is TRBJ1-1 and V is TRBV27; a weak D match, TRBD1 (5 bases). V shed 5 bases and J shed 6 bases, with 13 bases lying between them. Germline assignment: CDR1 MNHEY and CDR2 SMNVEV (reference sequence). This CDR3 region has 13 residues. The chain's CDR3 is CASSRGGTPEAFF. DNA for the CDR3: TGTGCCAGCAGTCGGGGGGGGACCCCTGAAGCTTTCTTT.

J is TRBJ2-7 and V is TRBV4-1; 10 bases map to TRBD2. CDR1 and CDR2 from the germline V gene are MGHRA and YSYEKL. The J segment lost 6 bases and the V segment lost 1 base, leaving 9 bases of the junction unmatched. CDR3 size: 16 residues. CDR3 region: CASSQGPSGSQTEQYF. Written as DNA, the CDR3 is TGCGCCAGCAGCCAAGGCCCTAGCGGGAGTCAAACCGAGCAGTACTTC.

This sequence joins TRBV9 and TRBJ2-2; 7 bases map to TRBD2. The CDR3 covers 15 residues. The V segment lost 9 bases and the J segment 4 bases; nucleotides outside the gene matches: 12. Germline V lookup: CDR1 SGDLS, CDR2 YYNGEE. The CDR3 here is CATSAGRESTGELFF. CDR3 DNA: TGTGCCACCTCGGCGGGGCGGGAGTCCACCGGGGAGCTGTTTTTT.

The rearrangement links TRBV6-5 to TRBJ2-1; D possibly uses TRBD1 or TRBD2 (5 bases each). The CDR3 extends over 15 amino acids. The V gene's germline CDR1 is MNHEY and CDR2 SVGAGI. Trimming pared 3 bases from V and 7 bases from J, leaving 16 bases between. CDR3 DNA sequence: TGTGCCAGCAGTTATTGGGACGGGACGGGAAATGAGCAGTTCTTC. Its translation: CASSYWDGTGNEQFF.

The V gene is TRBV13, the J gene TRBJ1-2; no definite D call. Trimming took 6 bases from V and 4 from J, leaving 18 bases between them. The CDR3 is made up of 15 amino acids. Per the germline V gene, CDR1 is PRHDT and CDR2 is FYEKMQ (reference sequence). The CDR3 reads CASRLPTGGSYGYTF. In DNA form, the CDR3 reads TGTGCCAGCAGACTCCCTACGGGCGGGAGCTATGGCTACACCTTC.

V usage is TRBV28 and J usage is TRBJ2-7; TRBD1 might be the D (6 bases). V was clipped by 5 bases and J by 1 base, with 15 bases between them. Looked up from germline, CDR1 is MDHEN and CDR2 is SYDVKM. The CDR3 length is 15 residues. DNA of the CDR3: TGTGCCAGCAGTCCCTTCGTCGGACAGTCCTACGAGCAGTACTTC. Amino acids: CASSPFVGQSYEQYF. The variable domain in full, completed from reference TRBV28 and TRBJ2-7, reads DVKVTQSSRYLVKRTGEKVFLECVQDMDHENMFWYRQDPGLGLRLIYFSYDVKMKEKGDIPEGYSVSREKKERFSLILESASTNQTSMYLCASSPFVGQSYEQYFGPGTRLTVT.

V is TRBV7-9 and J is TRBJ2-7; a weak D match, TRBD2 (5 bases). This CDR3 region has 14 residues. Per germline, CDR1 SEHNR and CDR2 FQNEAQ (reference sequence). Deletions cut 2 bases from V and 7 bases from J, with 15 bases between. The CDR3, as DNA: TGTGCCAGCAGCTTAACGGGAACTCTTGGGGAGCAGTACTTC. Its translation: CASSLTGTLGEQYF.

The chain links TRBV28 to TRBJ1-4; 7 bases map to TRBD1. The V gene end was trimmed by 7 bases and the J gene end by 0 bases; junction bases not matched to a gene: 8. The CDR3 spans 16 residues. Germline CDR1 and CDR2: MDHEN and SYDVKM. The CDR3 sequence is CASNPTGDATNEKLFF. The DNA for the CDR3 is TGTGCCAGCAACCCCACAGGGGACGCAACTAATGAAAAACTGTTTTTT.

The rearrangement joins TRBV7-9 to TRBJ2-2; 9 bases are shared with TRBD1. Germline V gives CDR1 SEHNR, CDR2 FQNEAQ (reference sequence). The CDR3 is made up of 16 amino acids. V gave up 5 bases and J gave up 4 bases; unmatched junction bases: 8. This CDR3 is CASSHPGQGPTGELFF. The CDR3 region has the DNA TGTGCCAGCAGCCATCCGGGACAGGGTCCCACCGGGGAGCTGTTTTTT.

Concerning this clone itself: The sample holds other DNA sequences that translate to the same CDR3. V and J are TRBV6-5 and TRBJ1-3, with 7 positions matching TRBD1. Germline lookup yields CDR1 MNHEY and CDR2 SVGAGI. V gave up 6 bases and J gave up 3 bases; unmatched junction bases: 5. The CDR3 loop spans 14 amino acids. The CDR3, as DNA: TGTGCCAGCAGCCTCCGGGACAGTGGAAACACCATATATTTT. Encoded protein: CASSLRDSGNTIYF.

The gene calls are TRBV6-1 and TRBJ1-2; 7 bases match TRBD1. Germline V gene data show CDR1 as MNHNS and CDR2 as SASEGT. Trimming removed 10 bases from V and 8 bases from J; junction bases left unmatched: 7. The CDR3 sequence is 11 residues long. CDR3 protein: CATKTGRGYTF. DNA of the CDR3: TGTGCCACCAAGACAGGGAGGGGCTACACCTTC.

The chain recombines TRBV12-5 with TRBJ2-1; D not resolved. This CDR3 has 12 residues. V lost 4 bases, J lost 6 bases, and 7 bases lay in between. The germline V gene has CDR1 LGHNT and CDR2 FRNRAP. CDR3 DNA: TGTGCTAGTGGTTCTTTCAGCAATGAGCAGTTCTTC. Protein product: CASGSFSNEQFF.